The 23 T cell receptor beta chains below all came from one sample that was sequenced in a study of CD8 T cells in ankylosing spondylitis. Using its own MiXCR run on the 5' RACE reads, TCRdb lists one record per CDR3 protein. The table lists approximately 200,000 distinct CDR3 sequences, around 13% of them singletons, with approximately 15% in the top ten. The sequencing input was blood, either unsorted or a sorted T cell fraction (not recorded which). The receptors here all came from a male donor with ankylosing spondylitis or in good health (not recorded which).

The sample holds a few counts of this clonotype. The J gene is TRBJ1-5, the V gene TRBV6-5, with D unresolved. Germline-derived CDR1 and CDR2 are MNHEY and SVGAGI. Trimming removed 5 bases from V and 4 bases from J, with 9 bases in between. The CDR3 totals 13 residues. CDR3 bases: TGTGCCAGCAGTCTGTACGGGAATCAGCCCCAGCATTTT. This codes for CASSLYGNQPQHF.

CDR3 amino acids: CASSPGDRAAFF. DNA for the CDR3: TGTGCCAGCAGTCCCGGGGACAGGGCGGCTTTCTTT. The J gene is TRBJ1-1, the V gene TRBV12-3 or TRBV12-4, with 9 nucleotides matching TRBD1. The V segment lost 5 bases and the J segment 11 bases; nucleotides outside the gene matches: 6. The CDR3 covers 12 residues.

There are a few counts of this clonotype. The J gene is TRBJ2-1, the V gene TRBV29-1; D unclear. This CDR3 is 10 amino acids long. Deletions cut 4 bases from V and 8 bases from J, with 6 bases between. The germline V gene encodes CDR1 SQVTM and CDR2 ANQGSEA. CDR3 sequence reads: CSVVDDEQFF. Here the CDR3 DNA reads TGCAGCGTTGTAGACGATGAGCAGTTCTTC.

This clonotype was recorded at least ten times. V is TRBV12-3 or TRBV12-4 and J is TRBJ1-1; D might be TRBD1 (6 bases). The CDR3 totals 13 residues. Trimming left V 6 bases short and J 0 bases short, with 8 bases between. The CDR3 nucleotides read TGTGCCAGCAGGGGGGCTCTGAACACTGAAGCTTTCTTT. It is translated as CASRGALNTEAFF.

V is TRBV6-1 and J is TRBJ1-1, with D unclear. Trimming cost V 7 bases and J 0 bases, with 9 bases left between them. This CDR3 spans 13 amino acids. Per germline, CDR1 MNHNS and CDR2 SASEGT. The CDR3 sequence: CASTVRMNTEAFF. The CDR3 DNA reads as TGTGCCAGCACCGTACGGATGAACACTGAAGCTTTCTTT.

The V and J genes are TRBV11-2 and TRBJ2-7; possible D gene TRBD1, 5 bases. The CDR3 is made up of 13 amino acids. The germline V gene encodes CDR1 SGHAT and CDR2 FQNNGV. The V end lost 8 bases, the J end lost 3 bases, and 14 bases lay between the germline ends. CDR3 nucleotide sequence: TGTGCCAGCGTCCCGGCAGGGTTCTACGAGCAGTACTTC. Amino acids: CASVPAGFYEQYF. The whole variable domain, filled in from reference TRBV11-2 and TRBJ2-7, reads EAGVAQSPRYKIIEKRQSVAFWCNPISGHATLYWYQQILGQGPKLLIQFQNNGVVDDSQLPKDRFSAERLKGVDSTLKIQPAKLEDSAVYLCASVPAGFYEQYFGPGTRLTVT.

The sample holds a few counts of this clonotype. The CDR3 DNA sequence: TGTGCCAGTAAATCGCCGGGACTAGGAAGGTACAATGAGCAGTTCTTC. As protein: CASKSPGLGRYNEQFF. The J gene is TRBJ2-1, the V gene TRBV7-9, with 8 bases fitting TRBD2. CDR3 size: 16 residues. V shed 9 bases, J shed 4 bases, and the junction held 14 bases outside the gene matches. Germline CDR1 SEHNR, CDR2 FQNEAQ (reference sequence).

The chain has TRBV6-5 and TRBJ2-1; weak D call: TRBD1 (5 bases). V was trimmed by 2 bases and J by 4 bases, leaving 9 bases between them. Germline values: CDR1 MNHEY, CDR2 SVGAGI. This CDR3 region has 14 residues. CDR3 bases: TGTGCCAGCAGTTACGAAGGGGAATACAATGAGCAGTTCTTC. It yields the protein CASSYEGEYNEQFF.

In its sample, this clonotype was seen a few times. The genes are TRBV11-2 and TRBJ1-3; D is uncertain. Germline CDR1 reads SGHAT; CDR2 reads FQNNGV. The CDR3 spans 15 residues. The V end lost 0 bases, the J end lost 1 base, and 7 bases lay between the germline ends. In DNA form, the CDR3 reads TGTGCCAGCAGCTTAGACCGCTTATCTGGAAACACCATATATTTT. Its protein is CASSLDRLSGNTIYF.

There are a few counts of this clonotype. This chain connects TRBV29-1 to TRBJ1-2; D possibly corresponds to TRBD1 (5 bases). The CDR3 runs to 15 residues. The germline gives CDR1 SQVTM, CDR2 ANQGSEA. V lost 6 bases and J lost 2, with 19 bases in between. The chain's CDR3 is CSVPFVEDTNYGYTF. The CDR3 coding sequence is TGCAGCGTCCCCTTTGTTGAGGACACCAACTATGGCTACACCTTC.

The rearrangement links TRBV27 to TRBJ1-2; maybe TRBD1 (5 bases). The CDR3 runs 14 residues. V lost 8 bases to trimming and J lost 7 bases, with 20 bases between them. Germline CDR1 and CDR2: MNHEY and SMNVEV (reference sequence). The CDR3 nucleotides are TGTGCCAGCGCCAACGGGATGGGGGGTTTTGGCTACACCTTC. This gives the protein CASANGMGGFGYTF.

This clonotype came up many times. V usage is TRBV7-9 and J usage is TRBJ2-7; 9 bases line up with TRBD1. CDR1 is SEHNR, CDR2 FQNEAQ, per germline (reference sequence). V was clipped by 4 bases and J by 6 bases; unmatched bases: 4. There are 13 residues in the CDR3. The CDR3 here is CASSWGTGTEQYF. In DNA form, the CDR3 reads TGTGCCAGCAGCTGGGGGACAGGGACCGAGCAGTACTTC.

This clonotype was counted many times. J is TRBJ1-1 and V is TRBV12-3 or TRBV12-4; D uncertain. V was clipped by 7 bases and J by 3 bases, with 12 bases between them. The CDR3 length is 13 residues. The CDR3 coding sequence is TGTGCCAGCACCCCCGGTGGCTACACTGAAGCTTTCTTT. It yields the protein CASTPGGYTEAFF.

In its sample, this clonotype was seen a few times. The genes are TRBV7-2 and TRBJ2-3, with 7 nucleotides matching TRBD1. J was trimmed by 2 bases and V by 5 bases; bases with no gene match: 10. Germline loops: CDR1 SGHTA, CDR2 FQGNSA. The CDR3 runs 16 residues. The CDR3 coding sequence is TGTGCCAGCAGCCAACAGGGGAACCCCCCCACAGATACGCAGTATTTT. This translates into CASSQQGNPPTDTQYF.

The rearrangement uses TRBV3-1 and TRBJ2-5; TRBD2 matches 8 bases. Trimming took 4 bases from V and 3 from J; bases not matched to a gene: 7. The CDR3 length is 15 residues. Germline V gene sequence: CDR1 LGHDT, CDR2 YNNKEL (reference sequence). CDR3 sequence reads: CASSPILAGEETQYF. The CDR3 DNA sequence: TGTGCCAGCAGCCCCATTCTAGCGGGTGAAGAGACCCAGTACTTC.

The V call is TRBV29-1, the J call TRBJ1-3; a possible D gene is TRBD1 (5 bases). The CDR3 covers 12 residues. Germline V gene data show CDR1 as SQVTM and CDR2 as ANQGSEA. The ends were cut back, 6 bases at V and 8 bases at J, with 14 bases in the middle. The CDR3 DNA reads as TGCAGCGTCCGGGACCCTCGGGACACCATATATTTT. This gives the protein CSVRDPRDTIYF.

This clonotype occurred a few times. The chain employs TRBV5-6 and TRBJ2-6; D is perhaps TRBD1 or TRBD2 (5 bases each). V lost 3 bases and J 4 bases, leaving 5 bases between the germline ends. The CDR3 length is 13 residues. Germline V gives CDR1 SGHDT, CDR2 YYEEEE. The CDR3 reads CASSWGGANVLTF. CDR3 coding DNA: TGTGCCAGCAGCTGGGGGGGGGCCAACGTCCTGACTTTC.

The chain joins TRBV11-2 to TRBJ2-2; 8 bases are shared with TRBD2. V dropped 3 bases and J dropped 7; count of bases not matched to a gene: 7. Germline lookup yields CDR1 SGHAT and CDR2 FQNNGV. The CDR3 spans 15 residues. The CDR3 spells CASSFIAGNVGELFF. Here the CDR3 DNA reads TGTGCCAGCAGCTTTATAGCGGGGAATGTCGGGGAGCTGTTTTTT.

This clonotype was counted at least ten times. The chain couples TRBV12-3 or TRBV12-4 to TRBJ2-2; 8 bases are a match to TRBD1. This CDR3 is built from 14 residues. The V and J ends lost 5 bases and 4 bases, in that order; junction bases with no gene match: 3. The CDR3 bases are TGTGCCAGCAGTCAGACAGGGGTCACCGGGGAGCTGTTTTTT. It yields the protein CASSQTGVTGELFF.

This clonotype has a count of ten or more. This sequence joins TRBV12-3 or TRBV12-4 and TRBJ1-1, with TRBD1 identical over 8 bases. The CDR3 length is 17 residues. Trimming cost V 4 bases and J 6 bases; bases outside gene matches: 16. The CDR3 DNA reads TGTGCCAGCAGTTGGGGGGTACTCAGGGGGCAGGCCGCTGAAGCTTTCTTT. Residues: CASSWGVLRGQAAEAFF.

This clonotype was recorded a few times. V is TRBV12-3 or TRBV12-4 and J is TRBJ2-1; 14 bases line up with TRBD2. The V gene end was trimmed by 3 bases and the J gene end by 9 bases; junction bases not matched to a gene: 13. There are 18 residues in the CDR3. Here the CDR3 reads CASSFWTSGGTVLVEQFF. The CDR3 coding sequence is TGTGCCAGCAGTTTCTGGACTAGCGGGGGGACTGTGTTGGTTGAGCAGTTCTTC.

The V and J genes are TRBV11-2 and TRBJ2-1; 12 bases are shared with TRBD2. CDR3 length equals 16 residues. V lost 3 bases and J lost 9; bases outside the gene matches: 9. The germline V gene encodes CDR1 SGHAT and CDR2 FQNNGV. The CDR3 is CASSFSSGRASGEQFF. CDR3 bases: TGTGCCAGCAGCTTCTCTAGCGGGAGGGCCTCCGGTGAGCAGTTCTTC.

This clonotype was observed a few times. The chain couples TRBV5-1 to TRBJ2-6; 7 positions agree with TRBD1. The V and J ends lost 0 bases and 1 base, in that order; junction bases with no gene match: 7. CDR3 length equals 18 residues. Germline V gene sequence: CDR1 SGHRS, CDR2 YFSETQ. CDR3 region: CASSLGDREGSGANVLTF. The DNA of the CDR3 is TGCGCCAGCAGCTTGGGCGACAGGGAAGGGTCTGGGGCCAACGTCCTGACTTTC.